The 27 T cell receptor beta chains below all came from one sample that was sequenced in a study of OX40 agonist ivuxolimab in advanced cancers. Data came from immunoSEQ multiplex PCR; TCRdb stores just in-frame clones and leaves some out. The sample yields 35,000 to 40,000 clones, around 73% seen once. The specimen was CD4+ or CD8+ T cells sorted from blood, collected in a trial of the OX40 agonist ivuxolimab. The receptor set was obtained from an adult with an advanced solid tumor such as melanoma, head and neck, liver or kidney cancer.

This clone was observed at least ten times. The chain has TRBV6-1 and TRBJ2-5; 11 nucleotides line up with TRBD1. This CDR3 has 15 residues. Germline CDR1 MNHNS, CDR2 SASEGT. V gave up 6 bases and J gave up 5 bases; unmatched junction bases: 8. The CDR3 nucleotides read TGTGCCAGCAGCGCGGACAGGGGGCGCGTTGAGACCCAGTACTTC. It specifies CASSADRGRVETQYF.

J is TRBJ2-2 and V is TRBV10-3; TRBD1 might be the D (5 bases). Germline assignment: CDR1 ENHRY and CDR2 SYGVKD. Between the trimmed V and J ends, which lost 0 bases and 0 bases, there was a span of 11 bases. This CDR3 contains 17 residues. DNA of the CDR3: TGTGCCATCAGTGAGTCCGACGGACATCCGAACACCGGGGAGCTGTTTTTT. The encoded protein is CAISESDGHPNTGELFF.

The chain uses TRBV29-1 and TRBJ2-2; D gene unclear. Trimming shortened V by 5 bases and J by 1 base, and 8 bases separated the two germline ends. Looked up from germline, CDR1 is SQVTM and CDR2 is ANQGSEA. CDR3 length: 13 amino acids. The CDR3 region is CSVFLMNTGELFF. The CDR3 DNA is TGCAGCGTTTTCCTTATGAACACCGGGGAGCTGTTTTTT.

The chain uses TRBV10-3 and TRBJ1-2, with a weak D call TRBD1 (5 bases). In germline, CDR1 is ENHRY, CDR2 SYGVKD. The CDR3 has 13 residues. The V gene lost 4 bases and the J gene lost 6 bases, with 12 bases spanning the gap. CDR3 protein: CAISVAQVDGYTF. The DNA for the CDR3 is TGTGCCATCAGTGTCGCACAGGTTGATGGCTACACCTTC.

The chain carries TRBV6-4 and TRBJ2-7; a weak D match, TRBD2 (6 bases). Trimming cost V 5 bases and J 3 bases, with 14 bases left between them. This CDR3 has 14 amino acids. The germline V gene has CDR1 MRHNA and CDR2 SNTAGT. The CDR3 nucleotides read TGTGCCAGCAGTTACGGGAGAACCTTCTACGAGCAGTACTTC. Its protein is CASSYGRTFYEQYF.

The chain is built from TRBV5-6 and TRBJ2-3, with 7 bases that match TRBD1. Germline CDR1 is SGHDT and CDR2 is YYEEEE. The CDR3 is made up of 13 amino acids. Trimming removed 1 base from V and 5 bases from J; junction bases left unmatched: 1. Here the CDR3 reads CASSLRGRDTQYF. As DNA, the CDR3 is TGTGCCAGCAGCTTGAGGGGGCGAGATACGCAGTATTTT.

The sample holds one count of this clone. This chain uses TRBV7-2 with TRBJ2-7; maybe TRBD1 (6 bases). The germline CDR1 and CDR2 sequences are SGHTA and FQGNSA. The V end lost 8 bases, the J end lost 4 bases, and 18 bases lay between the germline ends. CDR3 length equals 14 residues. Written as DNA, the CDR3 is TGTGCCAGCTCTACAGGGCCAAGTTTTTACGAGCAGTACTTC. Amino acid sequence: CASSTGPSFYEQYF.

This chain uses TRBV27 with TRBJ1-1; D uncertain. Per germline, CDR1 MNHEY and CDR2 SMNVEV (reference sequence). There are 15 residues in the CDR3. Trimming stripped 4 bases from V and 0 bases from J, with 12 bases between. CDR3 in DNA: TGTGCCAGCAGTTCCCGGGTCTTGATGAACACTGAAGCTTTCTTT. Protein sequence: CASSSRVLMNTEAFF.

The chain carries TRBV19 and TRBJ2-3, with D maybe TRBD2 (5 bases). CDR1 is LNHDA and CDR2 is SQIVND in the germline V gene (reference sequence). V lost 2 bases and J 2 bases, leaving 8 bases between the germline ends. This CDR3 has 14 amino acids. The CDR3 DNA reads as TGTGCCAGTAGTATAATCGGGGTCACAGATACGCAGTATTTT. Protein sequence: CASSIIGVTDTQYF.

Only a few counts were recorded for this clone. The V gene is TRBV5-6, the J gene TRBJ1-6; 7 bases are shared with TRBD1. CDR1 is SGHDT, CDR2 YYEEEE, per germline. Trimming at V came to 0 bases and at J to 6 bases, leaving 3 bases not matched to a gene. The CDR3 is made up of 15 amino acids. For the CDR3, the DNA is TGTGCCAGCAGCTTGGTTAGGGGGCTTAATTCACCCCTCCACTTT. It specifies CASSLVRGLNSPLHF.

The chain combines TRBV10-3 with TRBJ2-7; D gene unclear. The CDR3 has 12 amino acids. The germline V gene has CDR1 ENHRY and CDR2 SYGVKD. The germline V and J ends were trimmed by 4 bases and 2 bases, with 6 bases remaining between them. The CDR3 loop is CAISGQTYEQYF. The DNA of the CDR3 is TGTGCCATCAGTGGGCAGACCTACGAGCAGTACTTC.

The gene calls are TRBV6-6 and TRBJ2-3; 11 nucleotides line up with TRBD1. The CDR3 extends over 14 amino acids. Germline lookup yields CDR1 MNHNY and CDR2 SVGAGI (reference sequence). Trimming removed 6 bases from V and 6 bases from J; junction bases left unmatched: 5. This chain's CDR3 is CASRRTGGKDTQYF. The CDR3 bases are TGTGCCAGCAGAAGGACAGGGGGCAAGGATACGCAGTATTTT.

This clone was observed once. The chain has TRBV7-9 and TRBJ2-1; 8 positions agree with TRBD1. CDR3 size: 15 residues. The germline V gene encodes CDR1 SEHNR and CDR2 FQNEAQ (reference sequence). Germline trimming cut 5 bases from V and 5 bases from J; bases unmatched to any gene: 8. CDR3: CASSPRTGIDNEQFF. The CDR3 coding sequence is TGTGCCAGCAGCCCTAGGACAGGGATCGACAATGAGCAGTTCTTC.

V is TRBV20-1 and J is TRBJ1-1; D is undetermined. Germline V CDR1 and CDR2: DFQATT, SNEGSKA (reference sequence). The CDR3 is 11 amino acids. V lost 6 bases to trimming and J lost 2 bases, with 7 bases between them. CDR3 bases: TGCAGTGCCAGGTACAACACTGAAGCTTTCTTT. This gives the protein CSARYNTEAFF.

The CDR3 protein is CASSVGHSNQPQHF. The CDR3 DNA reads TGTGCCAGCAGCGTAGGACATAGCAATCAGCCCCAGCATTTT. The chain links TRBV9 to TRBJ1-5, with D uncertain. V was cut by 0 bases and J by 0 bases, with 4 bases left in between. The CDR3 runs to 14 residues. Germline V gene lookup returns CDR1 SGDLS and CDR2 YYNGEE. Looking up the rest from reference TRBV9 and TRBJ1-5 gives the full variable domain: DSGVTQTPKHLITATGQRVTLRCSPRSGDLSVYWYQQSLDQGLQFLIQYYNGEERAKGNILERFSAQQFPDLHSELNLSSLELGDSALYFCASSVGHSNQPQHFGDGTRLSIL.

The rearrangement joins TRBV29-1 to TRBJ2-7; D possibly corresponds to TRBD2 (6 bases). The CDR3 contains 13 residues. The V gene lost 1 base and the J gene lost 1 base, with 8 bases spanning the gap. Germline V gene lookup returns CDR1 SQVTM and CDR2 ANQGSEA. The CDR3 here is CSVEGGLSYEQYF. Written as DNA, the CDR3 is TGCAGCGTTGAAGGGGGACTTTCCTACGAGCAGTACTTC.

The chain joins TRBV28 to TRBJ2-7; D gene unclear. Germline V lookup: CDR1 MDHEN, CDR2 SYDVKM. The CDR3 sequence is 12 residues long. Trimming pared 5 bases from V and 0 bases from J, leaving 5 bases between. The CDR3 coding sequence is TGTGCCAGCAGTCGAAACTCCTACGAGCAGTACTTC. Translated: CASSRNSYEQYF.

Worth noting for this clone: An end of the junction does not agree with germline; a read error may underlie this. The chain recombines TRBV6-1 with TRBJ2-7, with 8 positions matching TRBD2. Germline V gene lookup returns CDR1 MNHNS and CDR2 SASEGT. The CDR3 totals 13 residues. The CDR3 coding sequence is TGTGCCAGCAATTCCGGGGCGGGGGGCCGGTCTCCATTC. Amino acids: CASNSGAGGRSPF.

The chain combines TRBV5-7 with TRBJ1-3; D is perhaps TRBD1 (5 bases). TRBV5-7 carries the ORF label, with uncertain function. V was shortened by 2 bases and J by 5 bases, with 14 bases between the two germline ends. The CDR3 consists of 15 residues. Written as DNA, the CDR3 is TGTGCCAGCAGCTTCCGAGGAGGGGAGAGAAACACCATATATTTT. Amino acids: CASSFRGGERNTIYF.

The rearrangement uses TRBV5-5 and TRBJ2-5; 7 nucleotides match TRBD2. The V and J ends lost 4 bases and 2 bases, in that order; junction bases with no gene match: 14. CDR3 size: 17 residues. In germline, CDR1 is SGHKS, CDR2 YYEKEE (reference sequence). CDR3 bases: TGTGCCAGCAGCCCCCGGTTCCAAACTAGCGAGCAAGAGACCCAGTACTTC. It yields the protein CASSPRFQTSEQETQYF. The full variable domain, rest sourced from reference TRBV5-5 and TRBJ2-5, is DAGVTQSPTHLIKTRGQQVTLRCSPISGHKSVSWYQQVLGQGPQFIFQYYEKEERGRGNFPDRFSARQFPNYSSELNVNALLLGDSALYLCASSPRFQTSEQETQYFGPGTRLLVL.

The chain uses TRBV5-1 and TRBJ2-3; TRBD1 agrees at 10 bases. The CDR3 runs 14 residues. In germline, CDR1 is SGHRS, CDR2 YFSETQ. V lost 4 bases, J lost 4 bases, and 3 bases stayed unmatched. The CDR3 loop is CASSVDRGADTQYF. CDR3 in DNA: TGCGCCAGCAGCGTGGACAGGGGGGCAGATACGCAGTATTTT.

The CDR3 DNA reads TGTGCCAGCAGCTTATTCAGGACAGATACGCAGTATTTT. It encodes CASSLFRTDTQYF. The chain uses TRBV7-6 and TRBJ2-3; no definite D call. V was shortened by 2 bases and J by 3 bases, with 6 bases between the two germline ends. CDR3 size: 13 residues. CDR1 and CDR2 from the germline V gene are SGHVS and FNYEAQ.

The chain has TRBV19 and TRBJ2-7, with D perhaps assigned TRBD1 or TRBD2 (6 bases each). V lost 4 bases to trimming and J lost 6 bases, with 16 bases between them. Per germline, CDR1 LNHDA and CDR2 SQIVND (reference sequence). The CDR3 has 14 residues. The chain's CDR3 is CASSTGAAVFEQYF. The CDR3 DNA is TGTGCCAGTAGTACGGGGGCAGCGGTTTTCGAGCAGTACTTC.

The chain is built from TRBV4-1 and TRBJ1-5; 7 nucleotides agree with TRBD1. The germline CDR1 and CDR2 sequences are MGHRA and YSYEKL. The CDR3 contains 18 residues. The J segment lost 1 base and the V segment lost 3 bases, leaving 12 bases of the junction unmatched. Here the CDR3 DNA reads TGCGCCAGCAGCCACCGTACAGGGGTCAGGAACAGCAATCAGCCCCAGCATTTT. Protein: CASSHRTGVRNSNQPQHF.

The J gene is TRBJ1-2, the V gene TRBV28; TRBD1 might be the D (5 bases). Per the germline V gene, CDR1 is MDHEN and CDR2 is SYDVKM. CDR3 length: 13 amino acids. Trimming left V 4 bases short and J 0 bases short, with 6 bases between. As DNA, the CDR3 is TGTGCCAGCAGTTCGACAGCTAACTATGGCTACACCTTC. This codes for CASSSTANYGYTF.

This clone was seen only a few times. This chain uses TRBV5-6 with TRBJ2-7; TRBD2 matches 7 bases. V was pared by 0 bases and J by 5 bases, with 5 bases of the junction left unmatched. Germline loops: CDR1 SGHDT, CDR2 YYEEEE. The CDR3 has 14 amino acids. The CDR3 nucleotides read TGTGCCAGCAGCTTGGGCGGGAGTCCTGACGAGCAGTACTTC. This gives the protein CASSLGGSPDEQYF.

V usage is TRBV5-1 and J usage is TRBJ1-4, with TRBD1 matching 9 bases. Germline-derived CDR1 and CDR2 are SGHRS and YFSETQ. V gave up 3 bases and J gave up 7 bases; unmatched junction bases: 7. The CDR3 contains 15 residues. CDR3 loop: CASSSTGGAGEKLFF. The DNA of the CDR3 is TGCGCCAGCAGCTCCACAGGGGGCGCGGGTGAAAAACTGTTTTTT.